This entry describes one T cell receptor beta chain. What it binds is unknown. This entry is derived from a study of shared clonotypes between healthy human individuals. Across the whole study: The study used three CD4 naive, three CD4 memory, two CD8 naive and one CD8 memory plate per donor. Study findings and constraints: Clonotype sharing levels among donors were expected to vary with sequencing depth. Generally, estimated richness proved larger in naive subsets than it did in memory subsets. A limitation of the genetic and exposure-history diversity represented arose from few donors.

The repertoire was sequenced with immunoSEQ multiplex PCR; TCRdb's copy has only in-frame clones and lacks some. The repertoire holds some 2.4 million clones, with 93% as singletons. Trimming pared 5 bases from V and 4 bases from J, leaving 10 bases between. There are 13 residues in the CDR3. Germline V gene data show CDR1 as KGHSH and CDR2 as LQKENI. Sequenced: naive CD4+ T cells from PBMCs. Stated subset: CD45RA+ positively selected. The chain is built from TRBV18 and TRBJ2-3; perhaps TRBD2 as D (6 bases). This receptor was taken from a man aged 18 to 29 in good health. Some clones in this sample may be carry-over from other donors' samples. This CDR3 is CASSGGAADTQYF. The CDR3 nucleotides are TGTGCCAGCTCAGGAGGGGCCGCAGATACGCAGTATTTT.